The present T cell receptor beta chain was sequenced within a study of Graves' ophthalmopathy and Graves' hyperthyroidism. This clonotype was detected many times. The authors amplified TCR beta CDR3 regions, and they did so from RNA transcripts for repertoire sequencing. HTBI primers were used in a first-round RT-PCR, which preceded a second-round multiplex PCR. TCRdb reanalysed the multiplex PCR reads using MiXCR and keeps one entry per CDR3 protein. The sample holds about 390,000 distinct CDR3 sequences; 17% are singletons and the top ten take 2.4%. The CDR3 contains 14 residues. The V and J ends lost 2 bases and 4 bases, in that order; junction bases with no gene match: 6. From germline, CDR1 is DFQATT and CDR2 SNEGSKA (reference sequence).

This TCR derives from an adult woman with stable Graves' hyperthyroidism. The specimen sequenced was peripheral blood. The chain employs TRBV20-1 and TRBJ1-1; the match to TRBD1 covers 8 bases. CDR3 residues: CSARQTGDVTEAFF. The CDR3 coding sequence is TGCAGTGCTAGACAGACAGGGGATGTCACTGAAGCTTTCTTT.